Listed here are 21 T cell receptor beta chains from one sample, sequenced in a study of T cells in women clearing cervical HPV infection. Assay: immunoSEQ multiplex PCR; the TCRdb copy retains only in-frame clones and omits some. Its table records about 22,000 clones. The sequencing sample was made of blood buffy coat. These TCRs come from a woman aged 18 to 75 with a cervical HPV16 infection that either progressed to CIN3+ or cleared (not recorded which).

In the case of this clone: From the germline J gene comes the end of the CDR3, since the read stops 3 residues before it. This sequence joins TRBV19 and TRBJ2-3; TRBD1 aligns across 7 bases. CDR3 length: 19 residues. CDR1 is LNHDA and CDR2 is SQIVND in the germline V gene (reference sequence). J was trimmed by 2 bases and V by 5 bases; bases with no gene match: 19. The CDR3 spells CASSAYLPGGPTHTDTQYF. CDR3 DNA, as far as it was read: TGTGCCAGTAGTGCCTACCTCCCAGGGGGTCCCACACACACAGATACG. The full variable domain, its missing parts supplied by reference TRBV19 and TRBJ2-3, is DGGITQSPKYLFRKEGQNVTLSCEQNLNHDAMYWYRQDPGQGLRLIYYSQIVNDFQKGDIAEGYSVSREKKESFPLTVTSAQKNPTAFYLCASSAYLPGGPTHTDTQYFGPGTRLTVL.

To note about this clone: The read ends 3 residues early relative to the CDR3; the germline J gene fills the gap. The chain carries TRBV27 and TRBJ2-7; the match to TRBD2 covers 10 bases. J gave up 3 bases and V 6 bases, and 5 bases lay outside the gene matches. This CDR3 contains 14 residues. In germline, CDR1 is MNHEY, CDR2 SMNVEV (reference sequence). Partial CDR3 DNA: TGTGCCAGCAGCCTTCTAGCGGGAGTCTACGAG. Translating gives CASSLLAGVYE. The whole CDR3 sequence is CASSLLAGVYEQYF.

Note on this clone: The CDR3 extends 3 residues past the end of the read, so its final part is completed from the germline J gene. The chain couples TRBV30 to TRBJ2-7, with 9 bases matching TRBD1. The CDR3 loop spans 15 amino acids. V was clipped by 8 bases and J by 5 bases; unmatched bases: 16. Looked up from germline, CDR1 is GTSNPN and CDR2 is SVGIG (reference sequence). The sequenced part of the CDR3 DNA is TGTGCCCGACCAGGAGGGACAGGGTCCTTTGACGAG. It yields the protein CARPGGTGSFDE. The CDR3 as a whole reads CARPGGTGSFDEQYF.

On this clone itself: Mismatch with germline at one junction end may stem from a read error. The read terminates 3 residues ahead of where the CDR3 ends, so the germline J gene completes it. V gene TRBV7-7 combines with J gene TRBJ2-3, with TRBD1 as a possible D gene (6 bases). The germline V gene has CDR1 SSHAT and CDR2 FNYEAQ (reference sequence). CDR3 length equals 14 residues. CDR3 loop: CASSLDRSTDTQYF. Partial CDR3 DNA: TGTGCTAGCAGCTTAGACAGGTCCACAGATACG.

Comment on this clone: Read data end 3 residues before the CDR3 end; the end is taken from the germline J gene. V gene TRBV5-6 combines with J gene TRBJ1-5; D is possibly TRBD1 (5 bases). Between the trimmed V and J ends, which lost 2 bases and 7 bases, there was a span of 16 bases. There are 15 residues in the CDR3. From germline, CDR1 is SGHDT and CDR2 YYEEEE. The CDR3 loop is CASSFSRVGGQPQHF. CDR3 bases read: TGTGCCAGCAGCTTCTCCAGGGTAGGTGGGCAGCCC.

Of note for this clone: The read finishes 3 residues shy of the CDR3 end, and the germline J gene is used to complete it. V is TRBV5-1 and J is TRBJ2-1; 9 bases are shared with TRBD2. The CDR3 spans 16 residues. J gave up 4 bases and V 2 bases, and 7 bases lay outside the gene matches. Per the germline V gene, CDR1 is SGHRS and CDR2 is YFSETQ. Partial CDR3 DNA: TGCGCCAGCAGCTTATCCCTAGCGGGGAAGTACAATGAG. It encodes CASSLSLAGKYNE. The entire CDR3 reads CASSLSLAGKYNEQFF.

CDR3 in amino acids: CASSLTYGYTF. The covered CDR3 bases are TGTGCCAGCAGCTTAACATATGGC. This chain connects TRBV7-2 to TRBJ1-2; D not certain. Sequencing ends 3 residues short of the CDR3 end; the germline J gene provides the rest. The CDR3 runs to 11 residues. Germline V CDR1 and CDR2: SGHTA, FQGNSA. The V end lost 2 bases, the J end lost 5 bases, and 3 bases lay between the germline ends. The full variable domain, completed using reference TRBV7-2 and TRBJ1-2, is GAGVSQSPSNKVTEKGKDVELRCDPISGHTALYWYRQSLGQGLEFLIYFQGNSAPDKSGLPSDRFSAERTGGSVSTLTIQRTQQEDSAVYLCASSLTYGYTFGSGTRLTVV.

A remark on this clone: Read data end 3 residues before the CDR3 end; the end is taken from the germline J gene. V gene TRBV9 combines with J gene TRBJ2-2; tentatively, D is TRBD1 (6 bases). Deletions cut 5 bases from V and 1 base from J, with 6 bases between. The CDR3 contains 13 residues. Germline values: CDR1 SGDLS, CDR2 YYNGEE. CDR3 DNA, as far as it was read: TGTGCCAGCAGACAGGGGAACACCGGGGAG. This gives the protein CASRQGNTGE. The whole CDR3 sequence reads CASRQGNTGELFF.

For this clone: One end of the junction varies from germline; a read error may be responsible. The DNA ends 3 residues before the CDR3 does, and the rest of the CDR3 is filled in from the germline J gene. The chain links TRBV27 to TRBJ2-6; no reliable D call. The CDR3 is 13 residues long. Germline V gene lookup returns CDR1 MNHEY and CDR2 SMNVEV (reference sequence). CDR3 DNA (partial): TGTGCCAGCAGTCTATCTGGGGCCAACGTC. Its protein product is CASSLSGANV. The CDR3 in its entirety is CASSLSGANVLTF.

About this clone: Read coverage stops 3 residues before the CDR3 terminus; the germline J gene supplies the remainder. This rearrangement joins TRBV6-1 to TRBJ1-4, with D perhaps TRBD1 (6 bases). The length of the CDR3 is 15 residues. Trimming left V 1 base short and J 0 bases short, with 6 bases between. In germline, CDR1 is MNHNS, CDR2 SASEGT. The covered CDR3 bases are TGTGCCAGCAGTGAAGAGGGGGCAACTAATGAAAAA. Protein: CASSEEGATNEK. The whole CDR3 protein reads CASSEEGATNEKLFF.

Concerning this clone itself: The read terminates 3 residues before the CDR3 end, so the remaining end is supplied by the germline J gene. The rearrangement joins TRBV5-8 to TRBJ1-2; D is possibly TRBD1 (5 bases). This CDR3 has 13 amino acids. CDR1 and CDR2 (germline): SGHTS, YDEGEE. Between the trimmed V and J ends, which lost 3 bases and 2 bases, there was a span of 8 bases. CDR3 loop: CASSWGGNYGYTF. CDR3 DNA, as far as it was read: TGTGCCAGCAGCTGGGGCGGCAACTATGGC.

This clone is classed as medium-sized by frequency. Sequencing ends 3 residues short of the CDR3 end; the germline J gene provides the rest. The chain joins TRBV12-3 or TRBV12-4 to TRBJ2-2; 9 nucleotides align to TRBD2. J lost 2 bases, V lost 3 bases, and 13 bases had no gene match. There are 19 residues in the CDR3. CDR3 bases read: TGTGCCAGCAGTTTCCTATTTTTGGCGGGGGGGGGAAACACCGGGGAG. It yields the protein CASSFLFLAGGGNTGE. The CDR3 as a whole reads CASSFLFLAGGGNTGELFF.

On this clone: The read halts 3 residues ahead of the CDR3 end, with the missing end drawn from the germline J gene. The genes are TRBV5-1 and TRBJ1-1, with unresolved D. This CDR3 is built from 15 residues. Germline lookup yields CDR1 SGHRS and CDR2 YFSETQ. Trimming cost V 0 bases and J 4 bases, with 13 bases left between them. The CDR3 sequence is CASSLDGLSVTEAFF. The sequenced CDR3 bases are TGCGCCAGCAGCTTGGATGGGTTAAGCGTCACTGAA.

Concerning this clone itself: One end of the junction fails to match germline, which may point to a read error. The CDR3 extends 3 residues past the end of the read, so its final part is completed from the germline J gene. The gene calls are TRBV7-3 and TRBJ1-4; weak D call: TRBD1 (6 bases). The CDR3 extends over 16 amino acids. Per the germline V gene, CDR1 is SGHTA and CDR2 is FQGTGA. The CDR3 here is CTSSLGAGAGANVLFF. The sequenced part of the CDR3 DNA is TGTACCAGCAGCTTAGGAGCAGGGGCTGGGGCCAACGTA.

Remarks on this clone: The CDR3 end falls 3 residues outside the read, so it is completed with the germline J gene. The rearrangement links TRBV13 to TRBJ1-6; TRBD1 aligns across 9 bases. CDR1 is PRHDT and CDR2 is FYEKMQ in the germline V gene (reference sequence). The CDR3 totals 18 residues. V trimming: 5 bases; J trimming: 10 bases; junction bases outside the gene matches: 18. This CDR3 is CASSPPGQGPFQRSPLHF. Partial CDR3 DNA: TGTGCCAGCAGCCCCCCCGGACAGGGGCCGTTTCAACGCTCACCC.

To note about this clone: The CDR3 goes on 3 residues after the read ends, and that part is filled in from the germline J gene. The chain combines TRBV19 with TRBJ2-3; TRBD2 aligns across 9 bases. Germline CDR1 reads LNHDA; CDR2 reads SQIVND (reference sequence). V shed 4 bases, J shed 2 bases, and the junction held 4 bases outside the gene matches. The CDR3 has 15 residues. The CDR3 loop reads CASSRLAGPTDTQYF. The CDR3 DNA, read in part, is TGTGCCAGTAGTAGGCTAGCGGGGCCCACAGATACG.

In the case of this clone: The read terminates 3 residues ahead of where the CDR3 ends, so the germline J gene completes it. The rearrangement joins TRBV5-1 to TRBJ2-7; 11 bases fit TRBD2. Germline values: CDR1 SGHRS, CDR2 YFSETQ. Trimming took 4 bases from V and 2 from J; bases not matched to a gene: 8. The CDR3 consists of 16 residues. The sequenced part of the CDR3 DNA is TGCGCCAGCAGCCCTGAGGGACTAGCGGATCCCTACGAG. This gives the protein CASSPEGLADPYE. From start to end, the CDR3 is CASSPEGLADPYEQYF.

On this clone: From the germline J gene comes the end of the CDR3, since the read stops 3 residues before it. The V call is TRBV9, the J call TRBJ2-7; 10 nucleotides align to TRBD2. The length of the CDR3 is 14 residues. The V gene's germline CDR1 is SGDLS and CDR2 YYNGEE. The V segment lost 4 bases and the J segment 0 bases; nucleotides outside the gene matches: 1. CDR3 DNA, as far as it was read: TGTGCCAGCAGCCCTAGCGGGAGCTCCTACGAG. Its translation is CASSPSGSSYE. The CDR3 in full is CASSPSGSSYEQYF. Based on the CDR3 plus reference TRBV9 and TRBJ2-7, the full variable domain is DSGVTQTPKHLITATGQRVTLRCSPRSGDLSVYWYQQSLDQGLQFLIQYYNGEERAKGNILERFSAQQFPDLHSELNLSSLELGDSALYFCASSPSGSSYEQYFGPGTRLTVT.

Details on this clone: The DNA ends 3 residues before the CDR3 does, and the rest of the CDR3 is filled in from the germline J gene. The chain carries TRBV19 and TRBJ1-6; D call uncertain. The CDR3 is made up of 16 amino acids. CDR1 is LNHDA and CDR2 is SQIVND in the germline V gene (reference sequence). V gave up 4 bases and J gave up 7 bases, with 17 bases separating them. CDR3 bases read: TGTGCCAGTAGTAAGGCGCCAGGTGGGCAGAATTCACCC. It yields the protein CASSKAPGGQNSP. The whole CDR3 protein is CASSKAPGGQNSPLHF.

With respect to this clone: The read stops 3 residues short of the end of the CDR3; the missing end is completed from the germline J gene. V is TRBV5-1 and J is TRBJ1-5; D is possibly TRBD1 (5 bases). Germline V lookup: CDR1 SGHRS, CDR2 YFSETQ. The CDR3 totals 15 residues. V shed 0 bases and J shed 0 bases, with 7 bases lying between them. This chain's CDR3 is CASSLVGGSNQPQHF. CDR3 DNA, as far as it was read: TGCGCCAGCAGCTTGGTCGGGGGTAGCAATCAGCCC.

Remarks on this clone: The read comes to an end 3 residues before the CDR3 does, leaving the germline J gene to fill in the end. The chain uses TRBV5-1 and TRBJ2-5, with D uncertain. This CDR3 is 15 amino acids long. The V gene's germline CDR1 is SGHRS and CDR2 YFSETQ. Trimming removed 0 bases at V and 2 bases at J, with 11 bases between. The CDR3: CASSLGQGRQETQYF. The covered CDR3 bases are TGCGCCAGCAGCTTGGGACAAGGTCGGCAAGAGACC.